Listed here are 23 T cell receptor beta chains from one sample, sequenced in a study of blood T cell repertoires in COVID-19. The table came from immunoSEQ multiplex PCR; TCRdb's copy has only in-frame clones and leaves some out. In the table there are 350,000 to 450,000 clones, about nine tenths of which are singletons. The specimen sequenced was PBMCs or T cells enriched from blood (not recorded which). These receptors were collected from a woman in her thirties or forties who had been exposed to COVID-19.

The V call is TRBV11-3, the J call TRBJ2-7, with a possible D match to TRBD2 (5 bases). The germline gives CDR1 SGHNT, CDR2 YENEEA. The CDR3 has 14 residues. V lost 1 base, J lost 1 base, and 8 bases lay in between. The CDR3: CASSLVSGSYEQYF. The CDR3 region has the DNA TGTGCCAGCAGCTTAGTGTCGGGGTCCTACGAGCAGTACTTC. The variable domain in full, completed from reference TRBV11-3 and TRBJ2-7, reads EAGVVQSPRYKIIEKKQPVAFWCNPISGHNTLYWYLQNLGQGPELLIRYENEEAVDDSQLPKDRFSAERLKGVDSTLKIQPAELGDSAVYLCASSLVSGSYEQYFGPGTRLTVT.

V and J are TRBV9 and TRBJ2-2; TRBD2 matches at 13 bases. Germline V gene lookup returns CDR1 SGDLS and CDR2 YYNGEE. The CDR3 has 18 amino acids. With 0 bases clipped from V and 4 bases from J, the junction kept 6 bases outside the gene matches. The CDR3 spells CASSVELAGGPGTGELFF. Written as DNA, the CDR3 is TGTGCCAGCAGCGTAGAACTAGCGGGAGGGCCGGGCACCGGGGAGCTGTTTTTT.

The chain uses TRBV2 and TRBJ1-1; D is perhaps TRBD1 (5 bases). From germline, CDR1 is SNHLY and CDR2 FYNNEI. Trimming removed 8 bases from V and 1 base from J, with 11 bases in between. The CDR3 has 13 amino acids. The CDR3 loop reads CASLADTNTEAFF. The CDR3 DNA reads as TGTGCCAGCCTCGCGGACACGAACACTGAAGCTTTCTTT.

The CDR3 bases are TGTGCCAGCACCCGACTAGCGGGGGAGAACACCGGGGAGCTGTTTTTT. Translated, it gives CASTRLAGENTGELFF. The rearrangement uses TRBV2 and TRBJ2-2, with 12 bases identical to TRBD2. This CDR3 is built from 16 residues. In germline, CDR1 is SNHLY, CDR2 FYNNEI. The trim removed 7 bases at V and 1 base at J, leaving 4 bases unmatched.

This sequence joins TRBV19 and TRBJ1-1; D is uncertain. Germline V CDR1 and CDR2: LNHDA, SQIVND (reference sequence). Trimming pared 4 bases from V and 1 base from J, leaving 40 bases between. The CDR3 is made up of 24 amino acids. The CDR3 DNA is TGTGCCAGTAGTACACGCCATCTCCCCCTGATCGGACGGGATAATAAAATACGGAACACTGAAGCTTTCTTT. As protein: CASSTRHLPLIGRDNKIRNTEAFF.

The chain has TRBV7-2 and TRBJ2-1, with 11 bases fitting TRBD2. The CDR3 is 15 residues long. The V gene's germline CDR1 is SGHTA and CDR2 FQGNSA. The trim removed 5 bases at V and 5 bases at J, leaving 5 bases unmatched. The CDR3 loop reads CASSTRLAGNNEQFF. The CDR3 nucleotides are TGTGCCAGCAGCACGAGACTAGCGGGAAACAATGAGCAGTTCTTC.

The chain has TRBV5-1 and TRBJ2-7; 8 bases agree with TRBD1. This CDR3 is 14 amino acids long. The V gene end was trimmed by 0 bases and the J gene end by 5 bases; junction bases not matched to a gene: 4. CDR1 is SGHRS, CDR2 YFSETQ, per germline. CDR3 residues: CASSLVGQVNEQYF. The CDR3 region has the DNA TGCGCCAGCAGCTTGGTGGGACAGGTCAACGAGCAGTACTTC.

V usage is TRBV11-1 and J usage is TRBJ1-2; D might be TRBD1 (5 bases). The CDR3 totals 14 residues. The germline V gene encodes CDR1 SGHAT and CDR2 FQDESV (reference sequence). Trimming took off 3 bases at V and 4 bases at J, with 12 bases between the two ends. CDR3: CASSFRGGSYGYTF. CDR3 nucleotide sequence: TGTGCCAGCAGCTTCCGGGGCGGGAGCTATGGCTACACCTTC.

V gene TRBV6-5 combines with J gene TRBJ1-2, with no clear D. V lost 6 bases and J lost 2, with 10 bases in between. The CDR3 contains 13 residues. In germline, CDR1 is MNHEY, CDR2 SVGAGI. The CDR3 DNA reads as TGTGCCAGCAGGTATTTAGAGAACTATGGCTACACCTTC. Protein product: CASRYLENYGYTF.

V gene TRBV11-2 combines with J gene TRBJ1-3; D gene unclear. Trimming cost V 2 bases and J 6 bases, with 2 bases left between them. CDR1 is SGHAT, CDR2 FQNNGV, per germline. The CDR3 extends over 11 amino acids. The CDR3 loop is CASSLQNTIYF. CDR3 sequence (DNA): TGTGCCAGCAGCTTACAAAACACCATATATTTT. The variable domain in full, with the rest retrieved from reference TRBV11-2 and TRBJ1-3, is EAGVAQSPRYKIIEKRQSVAFWCNPISGHATLYWYQQILGQGPKLLIQFQNNGVVDDSQLPKDRFSAERLKGVDSTLKIQPAKLEDSAVYLCASSLQNTIYFGEGSWLTVV.

The chain links TRBV3-1 (or the pseudogene TRBV3-2) to TRBJ1-2, with D unclear. This CDR3 is 14 amino acids long. Looked up from germline, CDR1 is LGHDT and CDR2 is YNNKEL (reference sequence). The V gene lost 0 bases and the J gene lost 4 bases, with 9 bases spanning the gap. The CDR3 here is CASSQDGVAYGYTF. In DNA, the CDR3 is TGTGCCAGCAGCCAAGACGGGGTGGCCTATGGCTACACCTTC.

V is TRBV3-1 (or the pseudogene TRBV3-2) and J is TRBJ2-7; D perhaps matches TRBD2 (6 bases). The CDR3 runs 17 residues. Germline loops: CDR1 LGHDT, CDR2 YNNKEL (reference sequence). Trimming removed 3 bases from V and 7 bases from J, with 25 bases in between. The CDR3 here is CASSQRSGLAGSGEQYF. In DNA, the CDR3 is TGTGCCAGCAGCCAGAGGTCGGGACTCGCGGGATCGGGGGAGCAGTACTTC.

This chain's CDR3 is CASSLARGGGSYGYTF. The DNA of the CDR3 is TGTGCCAGCAGCTTAGCGCGGGGAGGGGGTAGCTATGGCTACACCTTC. This chain joins TRBV7-9 and TRBJ1-2; a possible D gene is TRBD1 (6 bases). Trimming took 0 bases from V and 4 from J, leaving 15 bases between them. There are 16 residues in the CDR3. The germline V gene has CDR1 SEHNR and CDR2 FQNEAQ (reference sequence). The full variable domain, its missing parts supplied by reference TRBV7-9 and TRBJ1-2, is DTGVSQNPRHKITKRGQNVTFRCDPISEHNRLYWYRQTLGQGPEFLTYFQNEAQLEKSRLLSDRFSAERPKGSFSTLEIQRTEQGDSAMYLCASSLARGGGSYGYTFGSGTRLTVV.

This chain joins TRBV19 and TRBJ1-1; D not certain. The V gene lost 10 bases and the J gene lost 0 bases, with 24 bases spanning the gap. Germline V lookup: CDR1 LNHDA, CDR2 SQIVND (reference sequence). The CDR3 runs to 17 residues. Here the CDR3 reads CATLGTGRWEMNTEAFF. The DNA of the CDR3 is TGTGCCACCCTGGGTACGGGTCGTTGGGAGATGAACACTGAAGCTTTCTTT.

This clone was found once. This chain connects TRBV5-6 to TRBJ1-5, with 9 nucleotides matching TRBD1. The CDR3 consists of 15 residues. Germline-derived CDR1 and CDR2 are SGHDT and YYEEEE. J lost 9 bases, V lost 4 bases, and 11 bases had no gene match. CDR3 protein: CASSLGTGRPLPQHF. The CDR3, as DNA: TGTGCCAGCAGCCTAGGGACAGGGCGGCCCCTGCCCCAGCATTTT.

V gene TRBV4-3 combines with J gene TRBJ1-1, with D tentatively TRBD1 (5 bases). Trimming took 1 base from V and 3 from J, leaving 9 bases between them. The CDR3 length is 14 residues. Germline-derived CDR1 and CDR2 are LGHNA and YSLEER. The CDR3 DNA reads TGCGCCAGCAGCCAAGGGGGCGCGTACACTGAAGCTTTCTTT. Protein sequence: CASSQGGAYTEAFF.

This clone appeared once. This chain joins TRBV7-6 and TRBJ2-1, with 8 nucleotides matching TRBD2. CDR1 is SGHVS, CDR2 FNYEAQ, per germline. The CDR3 is 16 residues long. The V gene end was trimmed by 5 bases and the J gene end by 5 bases; junction bases not matched to a gene: 11. CDR3 in DNA: TGTGCCAGCAGCCAGTCAGTAGCGGGATCCCACAATGAGCAGTTCTTC. Amino acids: CASSQSVAGSHNEQFF.

The chain is built from TRBV11-2 and TRBJ1-4; 11 positions match TRBD1. Trimming removed 6 bases from V and 6 bases from J; junction bases left unmatched: 6. Germline V gene sequence: CDR1 SGHAT, CDR2 FQNNGV. The CDR3 has 15 amino acids. CDR3 sequence reads: CASSTGTGGYEKLFF. The DNA for the CDR3 is TGTGCCAGCAGTACCGGGACAGGGGGGTATGAAAAACTGTTTTTT.

This chain links TRBV19 with TRBJ2-2; 9 positions match TRBD2. The germline V gene encodes CDR1 LNHDA and CDR2 SQIVND (reference sequence). Unmatched junction bases numbered 15, after V lost 10 bases and J lost 0 bases. The CDR3 contains 18 residues. DNA for the CDR3: TGTGCCACCCGGCCAGGTTTAGCGGGGGCGACGAACACCGGGGAGCTGTTTTTT. It specifies CATRPGLAGATNTGELFF. The full variable domain, its missing parts supplied by reference TRBV19 and TRBJ2-2, is DGGITQSPKYLFRKEGQNVTLSCEQNLNHDAMYWYRQDPGQGLRLIYYSQIVNDFQKGDIAEGYSVSREKKESFPLTVTSAQKNPTAFYLCATRPGLAGATNTGELFFGEGSRLTVL.

This sequence joins TRBV5-1 and TRBJ2-5; D is perhaps TRBD2 (5 bases). Looked up from germline, CDR1 is SGHRS and CDR2 is YFSETQ. V gave up 0 bases and J gave up 1 base, with 13 bases separating them. The CDR3 consists of 16 residues. CDR3 nucleotides: TGCGCCAGCAGCTTGGGCGGGTATGTCGGCCAAGAGACCCAGTACTTC. Its translation: CASSLGGYVGQETQYF. The full variable domain, rest sourced from reference TRBV5-1 and TRBJ2-5, is KAGVTQTPRYLIKTRGQQVTLSCSPISGHRSVSWYQQTPGQGLQFLFEYFSETQRNKGNFPGRFSGRQFSNSRSEMNVSTLELGDSALYLCASSLGGYVGQETQYFGPGTRLLVL.

This clone appeared once. The rearrangement uses TRBV27 and TRBJ2-1; TRBD2 is a possible D gene (6 bases). Germline V gene lookup returns CDR1 MNHEY and CDR2 SMNVEV (reference sequence). There are 16 residues in the CDR3. V shed 5 bases and J shed 7 bases, with 21 bases lying between them. This chain's CDR3 is CASSTDPGLGRNEQFF. The CDR3 DNA reads TGTGCCAGCAGTACTGATCCGGGACTGGGGAGGAATGAGCAGTTCTTC.

The gene calls are TRBV10-2 and TRBJ1-5; TRBD1 agrees at 10 bases. V was pared by 3 bases and J by 2 bases, with 13 bases of the junction left unmatched. There are 19 residues in the CDR3. Germline CDR1 WSHSY, CDR2 SAAADI. The CDR3 bases are TGCGCCAGCAGTGATAGATTCGGGACAGGGGTTACGGGCAATCAGCCCCAGCATTTT. This gives the protein CASSDRFGTGVTGNQPQHF.

This sequence joins TRBV19 and TRBJ1-1; TRBD1 matches 8 bases. The CDR3 totals 13 residues. Trimming removed 5 bases from V and 6 bases from J; junction bases left unmatched: 5. Germline CDR1 reads LNHDA; CDR2 reads SQIVND (reference sequence). CDR3 sequence: CASSSTGGAEAFF. The CDR3 DNA follows: TGTGCCAGTAGTTCCACAGGGGGGGCTGAAGCTTTCTTT.